These 31 T cell receptor beta chains were all obtained from the same sample, sequenced in a study of T cells in Graves' hyperthyroidism and ophthalmopathy. Amplification yielded TCR beta CDR3 regions, with RNA transcripts as the source. The HTBI primer set served for first-round RT-PCR of the TCR CDR3. TCRdb called the multiplex PCR reads again in MiXCR, with one record for every CDR3 protein. Seen here are 700,000 to 850,000 distinct CDR3 sequences, over 35% observed once, and the top ten hold around 31%. Specimen: blood. The receptors derive from a woman in her forties with Graves' hyperthyroidism.

V and J are TRBV25-1 and TRBJ2-5; the D is unclear. V dropped 8 bases and J dropped 0 bases, with 13 bases sitting between them. The CDR3 spans 14 residues. Germline V gives CDR1 MGHDK, CDR2 SYGVNS. CDR3 sequence: CASQIRDNQETQYF. CDR3 nucleotides: TGTGCCAGCCAGATAAGGGATAACCAAGAGACCCAGTACTTC.

In its sample, this clonotype was seen a few times. V usage is TRBV10-3 and J usage is TRBJ1-1; D gene unclear. This CDR3 region has 13 residues. Germline loops: CDR1 ENHRY, CDR2 SYGVKD. The V gene lost 5 bases and the J gene lost 11 bases, with 18 bases spanning the gap. The CDR3 loop is CAISTLSAPEAFF. The CDR3, as DNA: TGTGCCATCAGTACCCTGTCGGCCCCCGAGGCTTTCTTT.

The sample holds many counts of this clonotype. The rearrangement uses TRBV10-3 and TRBJ1-2; perhaps TRBD1 as D (5 bases). V shed 3 bases and J shed 5 bases, with 13 bases lying between them. This CDR3 contains 14 residues. Germline V CDR1 and CDR2: ENHRY, SYGVKD. The CDR3 is CAISDPDSSYGYTF. The CDR3 bases are TGTGCCATCAGTGACCCTGACAGCTCATATGGCTACACCTTC.

This chain joins TRBV7-2 and TRBJ2-5, with unresolved D. CDR3 length: 17 amino acids. Trimming stripped 0 bases from V and 2 bases from J, with 16 bases between. From germline, CDR1 is SGHTA and CDR2 FQGNSA. The CDR3 reads CASSLANVLRGQETQYF. The CDR3 region has the DNA TGTGCCAGCAGCTTAGCCAACGTCCTCCGTGGGCAAGAGACCCAGTACTTC.

This clonotype came up many times. The rearrangement links TRBV7-9 to TRBJ1-2; 7 nucleotides line up with TRBD1. Unmatched junction bases numbered 11, after V lost 5 bases and J lost 2 bases. CDR3 length: 16 amino acids. Germline V CDR1 and CDR2: SEHNR, FQNEAQ (reference sequence). This chain's CDR3 is CASSPRVGTENYGYTF. CDR3 sequence (DNA): TGTGCCAGCAGCCCCCGGGTGGGGACAGAGAACTATGGCTACACCTTC. The whole variable domain, remainder taken from reference TRBV7-9 and TRBJ1-2, is DTGVSQNPRHKITKRGQNVTFRCDPISEHNRLYWYRQTLGQGPEFLTYFQNEAQLEKSRLLSDRFSAERPKGSFSTLEIQRTEQGDSAMYLCASSPRVGTENYGYTFGSGTRLTVV.

This chain joins TRBV5-1 and TRBJ1-1; D may be TRBD1 (5 bases). CDR1 SGHRS and CDR2 YFSETQ come from the germline V gene. This CDR3 spans 14 amino acids. With 4 bases removed from V and 2 bases from J, the gap between germline ends came to 12 bases. In nucleotides, the CDR3 is TGCGCCAGCAGCGAACAGGCCTTTAACACTGAAGCTTTCTTT. Encoded protein: CASSEQAFNTEAFF.

Notes on this clonotype: Likely a read error: the CDR3 ends without its conserved phenylalanine or tryptophan. The DNA is left out, because the CDR3 cannot be placed on it with certainty; the CDR3 is given as TCRdb lists it. The V gene is TRBV10-3, the J gene TRBJ2-6. CDR1 ENHRY and CDR2 SYGVKD come from the germline V gene. A total of 8 residues make up the CDR3, ends included. Here the CDR3 reads CAISSGTS.

This clonotype was recorded at least ten times. This chain joins TRBV19 and TRBJ1-2, with a possible D match to TRBD1 (5 bases). This CDR3 region has 14 residues. The germline V gene encodes CDR1 LNHDA and CDR2 SQIVND (reference sequence). V lost 7 bases, J lost 4 bases, and 16 bases lay in between. The CDR3 spells CASTLSGGSYGYTF. As DNA, the CDR3 is TGTGCCAGTACCCTCAGTGGGGGGTCCTATGGCTACACCTTC.

V usage is TRBV15 and J usage is TRBJ1-5, with unresolved D. Germline V CDR1 and CDR2: LNHNV, YYDKDF (reference sequence). V was shortened by 1 base and J by 3 bases, with 7 bases between the two germline ends. The CDR3 length is 14 residues. CDR3: CATSRGQDNQPQHF. The CDR3 DNA follows: TGTGCCACCAGCAGAGGGCAGGACAATCAGCCCCAGCATTTT.

This chain joins TRBV12-3 or TRBV12-4 and TRBJ1-5; 7 nucleotides line up with TRBD1. Unmatched junction bases numbered 3, after V lost 7 bases and J lost 0 bases. The CDR3 is made up of 14 amino acids. CDR3 protein: CASNTGDSNQPQHF. In DNA, the CDR3 is TGTGCCAGCAATACAGGGGATAGCAATCAGCCCCAGCATTTT.

The sample holds many counts of this clonotype. The J gene is TRBJ1-2, the V gene TRBV29-1; maybe TRBD1 (6 bases). The CDR3 sequence is 13 residues long. CDR1 is SQVTM, CDR2 ANQGSEA, per germline. The germline V and J ends were trimmed by 0 bases and 7 bases, with 12 bases remaining between them. The CDR3 loop is CSVEDHGGSGYTF. The CDR3 DNA follows: TGCAGCGTTGAAGATCATGGGGGCTCTGGCTACACCTTC.

This clonotype was observed a handful of times. The chain uses TRBV24-1 and TRBJ2-5; D is possibly TRBD1 (6 bases). The CDR3 covers 15 residues. Germline V gene sequence: CDR1 KGHDR, CDR2 SFDVKD. V was pared by 11 bases and J by 5 bases, with 23 bases between. CDR3 protein: CASSQDWGPRETQYF. The CDR3 DNA is TGTGCCAGCAGCCAAGATTGGGGGCCCCGGGAGACCCAGTACTTC.

About this clonotype: A read error may explain this, as a much larger clone is one base away. The chain has TRBV20-1 and TRBJ1-1, with 7 bases aligning to TRBD1. Germline assignment: CDR1 DFQATT and CDR2 SNEGSKA (reference sequence). The CDR3 loop spans 15 amino acids. J lost 0 bases, V lost 2 bases, and 6 bases had no gene match. The CDR3 is CSARQCRGMNTEAFF. CDR3 coding DNA: TGCAGTGCTAGACAGTGCAGGGGGATGAACACTGAAGCTTTCTTT.

The table lists this clonotype with many counts. The rearrangement links TRBV20-1 to TRBJ2-1; D ambiguous. Deletions cut 5 bases from V and 3 bases from J, with 17 bases between. Germline values: CDR1 DFQATT, CDR2 SNEGSKA (reference sequence). The CDR3 has 15 residues. The CDR3 here is CSAEEGSFGYNEQFF. CDR3 sequence (DNA): TGCAGTGCTGAGGAAGGCTCTTTTGGCTACAATGAGCAGTTCTTC.

This clonotype was seen a few times. The rearrangement links TRBV5-1 to TRBJ2-3; no reliable D call. Per the germline V gene, CDR1 is SGHRS and CDR2 is YFSETQ. The V gene lost 4 bases and the J gene lost 0 bases, with 12 bases spanning the gap. The CDR3 runs to 15 residues. CDR3 sequence reads: CASSTLGPSTDTQYF. In nucleotides, the CDR3 is TGCGCCAGCAGCACCTTGGGTCCTAGCACAGATACGCAGTATTTT.

This clonotype was counted at least ten times. The junction departs from the called germline gene at one end, perhaps through a read error. V is TRBV10-3 and J is TRBJ1-2; D gene unclear. This CDR3 is built from 13 residues. Germline assignment: CDR1 ENHRY and CDR2 SYGVKD. The CDR3 region has the DNA TGTGCCAGCAGTGAAACCTATAACTATGGCTACACCTTC. It specifies CASSETYNYGYTF.

This chain connects TRBV6-6 to TRBJ1-6, with a tentative D call TRBD1 (5 bases). CDR3 length: 17 residues. V was shortened by 2 bases and J by 3 bases, with 14 bases between the two germline ends. Germline loops: CDR1 MNHNY, CDR2 SVGAGI (reference sequence). The CDR3 nucleotides read TGTGCCAGCAGTTACGGGACCGGGTCACTCTATAATTCACCCCTCCACTTT. This translates into CASSYGTGSLYNSPLHF.

This clonotype occurred many times. V is TRBV20-1 and J is TRBJ1-2, with a tentative D call TRBD1 (6 bases). CDR3 length: 14 residues. Between the trimmed V and J ends, which lost 6 bases and 5 bases, there was a span of 19 bases. Per germline, CDR1 DFQATT and CDR2 SNEGSKA (reference sequence). CDR3 sequence: CSAPPGGGQYGYTF. In nucleotides, the CDR3 is TGCAGTGCCCCGCCGGGGGGCGGGCAATATGGCTACACCTTC.

This clonotype was detected a few times. This rearrangement joins TRBV15 to TRBJ2-6; D gene uncertain. Trimming took 2 bases from V and 0 from J, leaving 17 bases between them. Germline V gene data show CDR1 as LNHNV and CDR2 as YYDKDF (reference sequence). The CDR3 is made up of 19 amino acids. The CDR3 sequence is CATSRPLPNMYSGANVLTF. The CDR3 DNA follows: TGTGCCACCAGCAGACCCTTGCCGAACATGTACTCTGGGGCCAACGTCCTGACTTTC.

J is TRBJ2-7 and V is TRBV9; D possibly matches TRBD1 or TRBD2 (5 bases each). The germline V gene has CDR1 SGDLS and CDR2 YYNGEE. Trimming took off 0 bases at V and 2 bases at J, with 9 bases between the two ends. The CDR3 totals 14 residues. The CDR3 spells CASSVGGRTYEQYF. As DNA, the CDR3 is TGTGCCAGCAGCGTAGGGGGGAGAACCTACGAGCAGTACTTC.

A few counts support this clonotype. The chain carries TRBV6-5 and TRBJ1-4, with D uncertain. Germline V gene data show CDR1 as MNHEY and CDR2 as SVGAGI. The V end lost 6 bases, the J end lost 6 bases, and 5 bases lay between the germline ends. The CDR3 is 11 residues long. CDR3 amino acids: CASRRYEKLFF. The CDR3 nucleotides are TGTGCCAGCAGGCGGTATGAAAAACTGTTTTTT.

The V and J genes are TRBV3-1 and TRBJ1-5; D remains ambiguous. V was cut by 1 base and J by 6 bases, with 7 bases left in between. This CDR3 has 13 residues. Germline values: CDR1 LGHDT, CDR2 YNNKEL (reference sequence). The CDR3 protein is CASSQGHSQPQHF. CDR3 in DNA: TGTGCCAGCAGCCAAGGACACTCTCAGCCCCAGCATTTT.

There are many counts of this clonotype. The chain joins TRBV7-9 to TRBJ2-7, with a possible D match to TRBD2 (6 bases). The V gene lost 5 bases and the J gene lost 0 bases, with 11 bases spanning the gap. The CDR3 spans 14 residues. Germline V CDR1 and CDR2: SEHNR, FQNEAQ (reference sequence). The CDR3 DNA is TGTGCCAGCAGCACGACGGGGGTCTCCTACGAGCAGTACTTC. Amino acid sequence: CASSTTGVSYEQYF.

This rearrangement joins TRBV6-6 to TRBJ2-7, with a tentative D call TRBD1 (6 bases). V was shortened by 4 bases and J by 7 bases, with 11 bases between the two germline ends. This CDR3 region has 12 residues. CDR1 is MNHNY, CDR2 SVGAGI, per germline (reference sequence). CDR3 coding DNA: TGTGCCAGCAGTTCCTACAGGGTGGAGCAGTACTTC. Protein: CASSSYRVEQYF.

V gene TRBV6-5 combines with J gene TRBJ1-2; D uncertain. The CDR3 runs to 15 residues. CDR1 is MNHEY and CDR2 is SVGAGI in the germline V gene. The V end lost 3 bases, the J end lost 4 bases, and 15 bases lay between the germline ends. The CDR3 loop reads CASSYGPSPSYGYTF. CDR3 coding DNA: TGTGCCAGCAGTTATGGGCCCTCCCCAAGCTATGGCTACACCTTC.

This clonotype showed up just a few times. The chain employs TRBV30 and TRBJ1-2; TRBD1 agrees at 8 bases. V gave up 0 bases and J gave up 7 bases; unmatched junction bases: 4. The V gene's germline CDR1 is GTSNPN and CDR2 SVGIG (reference sequence). CDR3 length: 13 amino acids. The CDR3 DNA reads as TGTGCCTGGAGTGTAGGACAGGGAGGTGGCTACACCTTC. Translation gives CAWSVGQGGGYTF.

The genes are TRBV4-1 and TRBJ2-5; the D call may be TRBD1 or TRBD2 (5 bases each). The CDR3 is 16 residues long. In germline, CDR1 is MGHRA, CDR2 YSYEKL. The germline V and J ends were trimmed by 2 bases and 5 bases, with 18 bases remaining between them. Here the CDR3 reads CASSQFAGALWETQYF. The DNA for the CDR3 is TGCGCCAGCAGCCAATTTGCCGGGGCGCTTTGGGAGACCCAGTACTTC.

The table lists this clonotype with a count of one. This chain links TRBV7-2 with TRBJ1-3; no clear D gene. Looked up from germline, CDR1 is SGHTA and CDR2 is FQGNSA. Trimming removed 1 base at V and 4 bases at J, with 11 bases between. The CDR3 is 15 amino acids. The CDR3 is CASSLGGPVGNTIYF. The CDR3 coding sequence is TGTGCCAGCAGCTTAGGCGGGCCAGTCGGAAACACCATATATTTT. The complete variable domain, with remaining parts taken from reference TRBV7-2 and TRBJ1-3, reads GAGVSQSPSNKVTEKGKDVELRCDPISGHTALYWYRQSLGQGLEFLIYFQGNSAPDKSGLPSDRFSAERTGGSVSTLTIQRTQQEDSAVYLCASSLGGPVGNTIYFGEGSWLTVV.

This clonotype has just a few counts. V and J are TRBV6-5 and TRBJ1-1, with D uncertain. The germline V gene has CDR1 MNHEY and CDR2 SVGAGI. Trimming shortened V by 1 base and J by 6 bases, and 6 bases separated the two germline ends. CDR3 length: 12 residues. The DNA for the CDR3 is TGTGCCAGCAGTTACTTTGGGGCTGAAGCTTTCTTT. This gives the protein CASSYFGAEAFF.

This clonotype was seen many times. CDR3 nucleotides: TGTGCCACCAGCAGAGATGGGGTGTCGAGAGAGAATGAAAAACTGTTTTTT. Its translation is CATSRDGVSRENEKLFF. The chain combines TRBV15 with TRBJ1-4; D uncertain. The germline CDR1 and CDR2 sequences are LNHNV and YYDKDF (reference sequence). The CDR3 is 17 residues long. Trimming took 0 bases from V and 5 from J, leaving 16 bases between them.

This clonotype has only a few counts. The J gene is TRBJ1-2, the V gene TRBV4-3; D ambiguous. The CDR3 covers 14 residues. Germline CDR1 and CDR2: LGHNA and YSLEER. Trimming shortened V by 2 bases and J by 5 bases, and 12 bases separated the two germline ends. The CDR3 bases are TGCGCCAGCAGCCAACCGGGCTCGGGGTATGGCTACACCTTC. Translation: CASSQPGSGYGYTF.